The 12 T cell receptor beta chains in this list originate from one sample, sequenced in a study of Tregs in tolerant kidney transplant recipients. Sequencing used immunoSEQ multiplex PCR; TCRdb keeps in-frame clones, though not all of them. The repertoire shows more than 11,000 clones; the top ten hold 25% to 30%. Recipients received nonmyeloablative bone marrow transplants from related graft donors, with transient mixed chimerism. The sequenced sample was CD8+ T cells from blood (PBMCs), obtained 6 months after the transplant. The receptors come from a human patient who received a combined kidney and bone marrow transplant. Some T cells may possibly be graft donor cells.

Worth noting for this clone: Read data end 3 residues before the CDR3 end; the end is taken from the germline J gene. J is TRBJ1-5 and V is TRBV4-1; TRBD1 matches at 10 bases. The V segment lost 2 bases and the J segment 4 bases; nucleotides outside the gene matches: 5. Germline V gene lookup returns CDR1 MGHRA and CDR2 YSYEKL. CDR3 length equals 16 residues. The CDR3 region is CASSQIPGQGNQPQHF. Partial CDR3 DNA: TGCGCCAGCAGCCAAATACCGGGACAGGGGAATCAGCCC.

In regard to this clone: From the germline J gene comes the end of the CDR3, since the read stops 3 residues before it. V and J are TRBV2 and TRBJ2-3; D unresolved. In germline, CDR1 is SNHLY, CDR2 FYNNEI. The CDR3 extends over 14 amino acids. The DNA read from the CDR3 is TGTGCCAGCAGTGAAGGGGCTACGTATCAGCCG. Encoded protein: CASSEGATYQP. The whole CDR3 reads CASSEGATYQPQYF.

The part of the CDR3 DNA that was read is TGTGCCAGCAGCTTAACAGCGGCATACACAGATACG. Protein sequence: CASSLTAAYTDT. The entire CDR3 is CASSLTAAYTDTQYF. The gene calls are TRBV11-2 and TRBJ2-3, with D tentatively TRBD2 (5 bases). Read data end 3 residues before the CDR3 end; the end is taken from the germline J gene. The germline CDR1 and CDR2 sequences are SGHAT and FQNNGV. This CDR3 is 15 amino acids long. Trimming removed 2 bases at V and 2 bases at J, with 11 bases between.

Points on this clone: The read is 3 residues too short to cover the CDR3 end, so that end is filled in from the germline J gene. The V and J genes are TRBV7-2 and TRBJ2-4; 7 nucleotides line up with TRBD1. CDR1 and CDR2 (germline): SGHTA, FQGNSA. The CDR3 contains 16 residues. The CDR3 sequence is CASSLAGRGRFYGQYF. The sequenced CDR3 bases are TGTGCCAGCAGCTTAGCGGGCAGGGGGAGATTCTATGGT.

As for this clone: The read comes to an end 3 residues before the CDR3 does, leaving the germline J gene to fill in the end. The V gene is TRBV5-4, the J gene TRBJ2-5; no firm D call. V was clipped by 3 bases and J by 4 bases, with 4 bases between them. Germline V gives CDR1 SGHNT, CDR2 YYREEE (reference sequence). There are 11 residues in the CDR3. The part of the CDR3 DNA that was read is TGTGCCAGCAGCTCCGGAGAGACC. The encoded protein is CASSSGET. The entire CDR3 protein is CASSSGETQYF.

This CDR3 is CASSILSDSMPPLHF. The DNA read from the CDR3 is TGTGCCAGCAGTATACTCTCGGACTCGATGCCACCC. The chain carries TRBV6-2 or TRBV6-3 and TRBJ1-6; D not resolved. The observed sequence ends 3 residues before the CDR3 terminus, with the missing tail filled in from the germline J gene. CDR1 is MNHEY, CDR2 SVGEGT, per germline. Trimming shortened V by 5 bases and J by 11 bases, and 19 bases separated the two germline ends. This CDR3 contains 15 residues.

Of note for this clone: The CDR3 extends 3 residues past the end of the read, so its final part is completed from the germline J gene. This sequence joins TRBV4-1 and TRBJ1-6; no firm D call. V lost 0 bases and J lost 8, with 14 bases in between. Looked up from germline, CDR1 is MGHRA and CDR2 is YSYEKL. The CDR3 consists of 16 residues. CDR3 sequence reads: CASSQEEAGGHSPLHF. CDR3 DNA, as far as it was read: TGCGCCAGCAGCCAAGAGGAGGCAGGTGGGCATTCACCC.

Of note for this clone: The read falls 3 residues short of the CDR3 end, and the missing part is taken from the germline J gene. This chain uses TRBV6-4 with TRBJ2-3; the D gene is possibly TRBD1 (6 bases). The germline V gene has CDR1 MRHNA and CDR2 SNTAGT. This CDR3 has 17 residues. CDR3 DNA, as far as it was read: TGTGCCAGCAGTGACCCTTCACAGGGTTATAGCAATCAGCCG. This sequence encodes CASSDPSQGYSNQP. Given in full, the CDR3 is CASSDPSQGYSNQPQYF.

Notes on this clone: The read ends 3 residues before the CDR3 terminus; that terminus is restored from the germline J gene. This chain uses TRBV18 with TRBJ1-1; 11 positions match TRBD1. This CDR3 contains 16 residues. V was clipped by 1 base and J by 5 bases; unmatched bases: 6. Looked up from germline, CDR1 is KGHSH and CDR2 is LQKENI. The CDR3: CASSPLWGQGDTEAFF. The sequenced part of the CDR3 DNA is TGTGCCAGCTCACCACTTTGGGGACAGGGGGATACTGAA.

As concerns this clone: The sequence runs out 3 residues before the end of the CDR3; the remainder is reconstructed from the germline J gene. The rearrangement joins TRBV18 to TRBJ2-5, with D unresolved. Germline V CDR1 and CDR2: KGHSH, LQKENI. V dropped 6 bases and J dropped 4 bases, with 12 bases sitting between them. CDR3 length equals 13 residues. The CDR3: CASSTTSSETQYF. The DNA read from the CDR3 is TGTGCCAGCTCGACGACATCATCAGAGACC.

Turning to this clone: The read ends 3 residues early relative to the CDR3; the germline J gene fills the gap. The V call is TRBV20-1, the J call TRBJ2-6; D is perhaps TRBD1 (6 bases). Germline-derived CDR1 and CDR2 are DFQATT and SNEGSKA (reference sequence). Trimming shortened V by 3 bases and J by 0 bases, and 12 bases separated the two germline ends. The CDR3 consists of 16 residues. The CDR3 bases that were read are TGCAGTGCTAGTGCTACAGGGTACTCTGGGGCCAACGTC. As protein: CSASATGYSGANV. The CDR3 reads in full as CSASATGYSGANVLTF.

Details on this clone: The CDR3 goes on 3 residues after the read ends, and that part is filled in from the germline J gene. The gene calls are TRBV6-2 or TRBV6-3 and TRBJ1-5, with D possibly matching TRBD1 (5 bases). The ends were cut back, 1 base at V and 4 bases at J, with 8 bases in the middle. The CDR3 length is 14 residues. Germline CDR1 reads MNHEY; CDR2 reads SVGEGT. CDR3 sequence reads: CASSYWPGNQPQHF. CDR3 bases read: TGTGCCAGCAGTTACTGGCCAGGGAATCAGCCC.